This T cell receptor beta chain derives from a study of cytomegalovirus exposure and HLA in healthy donors. Amplification used 60 Vbeta primers and 13 Jbeta primers. Produced via immunoSEQ multiplex PCR; TCRdb's table is partial and in-frame only. The sample comprises about 210,000 clones, nearly 80% of which are singletons, and 1.5% to 2% rests with the top ten. On this clone itself: The antigen is unknown.

Germline CDR1 KGHSH, CDR2 LQKENI. The ends were cut back, 0 bases at V and 4 bases at J, with 16 bases in the middle. This CDR3 contains 17 residues. Study findings and constraints: Later work found most CMV-associated TCR beta chains apparently HLA-restricted.

V and J are TRBV18 and TRBJ2-1; tentative D call: TRBD2 (6 bases). The clonotype originates from a male donor in good health and CMV-seronegative. The material sequenced was PBMCs. CDR3 sequence: CASSPPEGLRGYNEQFF. For the CDR3, the DNA is TGTGCCAGCTCACCACCTGAGGGCTTACGGGGGTACAATGAGCAGTTCTTC.